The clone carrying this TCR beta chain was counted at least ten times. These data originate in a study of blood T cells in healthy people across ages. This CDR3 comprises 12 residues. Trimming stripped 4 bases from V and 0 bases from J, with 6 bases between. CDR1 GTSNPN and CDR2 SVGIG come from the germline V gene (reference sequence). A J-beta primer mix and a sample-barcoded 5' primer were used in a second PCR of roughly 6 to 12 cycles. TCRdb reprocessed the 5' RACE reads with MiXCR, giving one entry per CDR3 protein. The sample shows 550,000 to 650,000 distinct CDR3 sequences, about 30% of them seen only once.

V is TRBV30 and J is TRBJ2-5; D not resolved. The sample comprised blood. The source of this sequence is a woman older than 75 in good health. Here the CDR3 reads CAWKRDQETQYF. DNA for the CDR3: TGTGCCTGGAAGCGTGACCAAGAGACCCAGTACTTC.